This T cell receptor (beta chain) originates from a study of shared clonotypes between healthy human individuals. General study results and limits: Clonotype sharing among the donors was expected to vary with sequencing depth.

Measured with immunoSEQ multiplex PCR; TCRdb has only the in-frame clones, and not every one. The sample has 450,000 to 650,000 clones, around 78% seen once. Note on this clone: What it binds is unknown. Different DNA sequences within this sample yield the same CDR3.

The germline V gene encodes CDR1 ENHRY and CDR2 SYGVKD. After removal of 2 bases from V and 4 bases from J, the junction contained 4 bases not matched to a gene. CDR3 length equals 15 residues. The specimen sequenced was PBMCs. The TCR originated in a woman aged 35 to 49 in good health. Some clones in this sample may be carry-over from other donors' samples. The rearrangement links TRBV10-3 to TRBJ2-1, with 8 bases fitting TRBD2. The CDR3 loop is CAISEGLAGYNEQFF. DNA of the CDR3: TGTGCCATCAGTGAGGGGCTAGCGGGTTACAATGAGCAGTTCTTC.